The 20 T cell receptor beta chains given below trace back to one sample, sequenced in a study of early T cells in non-severe SARS-CoV-2 infection. TCRdb reanalysed the 5' RACE reads using MiXCR and keeps one entry per CDR3 protein. The sample has under 50,000 distinct CDR3 sequences; 23% are singletons. Material: whole blood, obtained at baseline. All receptors derive from an adult who was a healthcare worker with PCR-confirmed SARS-CoV-2 infection or an uninfected control (not recorded which).

In its sample, this clonotype was seen a few times. The rearrangement uses TRBV19 and TRBJ2-1, with 7 bases identical to TRBD1. Trimming removed 7 bases from V and 0 bases from J; junction bases left unmatched: 3. The length of the CDR3 is 14 residues. Germline assignment: CDR1 LNHDA and CDR2 SQIVND (reference sequence). CDR3 amino acids: CASTRDSSYNEQFF. The CDR3 region has the DNA TGTGCCAGTACACGGGACAGCTCCTACAATGAGCAGTTCTTC.

The chain employs TRBV11-2 and TRBJ2-7, with D tentatively TRBD2 (5 bases). The germline V and J ends were trimmed by 3 bases and 0 bases, with 12 bases remaining between them. CDR1 is SGHAT and CDR2 is FQNNGV in the germline V gene. The CDR3 has 15 amino acids. CDR3 sequence: CASSFQRGSSYEQYF. In nucleotides, the CDR3 is TGTGCCAGCAGCTTCCAACGGGGAAGCTCCTACGAGCAGTACTTC. The full variable domain, in which reference TRBV11-2 and TRBJ2-7 provide the parts outside the CDR3, is EAGVAQSPRYKIIEKRQSVAFWCNPISGHATLYWYQQILGQGPKLLIQFQNNGVVDDSQLPKDRFSAERLKGVDSTLKIQPAKLEDSAVYLCASSFQRGSSYEQYFGPGTRLTVT.

The chain employs TRBV20-1 and TRBJ2-3, with 9 bases fitting TRBD2. With 3 bases clipped from V and 0 bases from J, the junction kept 4 bases outside the gene matches. The germline gives CDR1 DFQATT, CDR2 SNEGSKA (reference sequence). The CDR3 is 15 amino acids. CDR3 loop: CSASRGGVSTDTQYF. DNA of the CDR3: TGCAGTGCTAGCCGCGGGGGGGTTAGCACAGATACGCAGTATTTT.

J is TRBJ1-1 and V is TRBV6-1, with D possibly being TRBD1 (5 bases). Germline V lookup: CDR1 MNHNS, CDR2 SASEGT. The CDR3 is 12 amino acids. V lost 4 bases and J 6 bases, leaving 9 bases between the germline ends. CDR3 sequence: CASSGTGPEAFF. CDR3 coding DNA: TGTGCCAGCAGTGGTACGGGACCTGAAGCTTTCTTT.

V usage is TRBV12-3 or TRBV12-4 and J usage is TRBJ2-5; the match to TRBD2 covers 8 bases. The length of the CDR3 is 16 residues. V lost 5 bases and J lost 1; bases outside the gene matches: 9. The CDR3 protein is CASSPGTRTLQETQYF. The CDR3 region has the DNA TGTGCCAGCAGTCCAGGGACTAGGACCCTCCAAGAGACCCAGTACTTC.

V usage is TRBV7-2 and J usage is TRBJ2-7; D is undetermined. CDR1 SGHTA and CDR2 FQGNSA come from the germline V gene. With 5 bases removed from V and 6 bases from J, the gap between germline ends came to 8 bases. The CDR3 contains 11 residues. The CDR3 DNA follows: TGTGCCAGCAGCGGCCTGGCCGAGCAGTACTTC. Translating it yields CASSGLAEQYF.

This chain uses TRBV20-1 with TRBJ2-5; 9 bases agree with TRBD2. The CDR3 spans 14 residues. Germline CDR1 DFQATT, CDR2 SNEGSKA (reference sequence). After removal of 0 bases from V and 11 bases from J, the junction contained 10 bases not matched to a gene. The CDR3 spells CSARDRAGGLRQYF. Written as DNA, the CDR3 is TGCAGTGCTAGAGACCGAGCGGGGGGTCTCAGGCAGTACTTC.

This clonotype was seen only a few times. The chain joins TRBV27 to TRBJ1-2; possible D gene TRBD1, 5 bases. The germline V and J ends were trimmed by 5 bases and 4 bases, with 17 bases remaining between them. Germline lookup yields CDR1 MNHEY and CDR2 SMNVEV (reference sequence). This CDR3 has 15 residues. The CDR3 DNA reads as TGTGCCAGCAGTCCCTGGGGGACGGCTCTCTATGGCTACACCTTC. This encodes CASSPWGTALYGYTF.

The chain has TRBV27 and TRBJ1-6, with D hard to call. The CDR3 length is 13 residues. The V gene's germline CDR1 is MNHEY and CDR2 SMNVEV (reference sequence). The V end was cut by 6 bases, the J end by 8 bases, with 11 bases between. The CDR3 bases are TGTGCCAGCAGCAGATTGGTGGATTCACCCCTCCACTTT. It translates to CASSRLVDSPLHF.

V is TRBV19 and J is TRBJ2-3; D unresolved. Trimming removed 5 bases at V and 2 bases at J, with 11 bases between. The CDR3 spans 14 residues. Germline lookup yields CDR1 LNHDA and CDR2 SQIVND (reference sequence). The CDR3 spells CASSQAGYTDTQYF. The DNA for the CDR3 is TGTGCCAGTAGTCAGGCAGGCTACACAGATACGCAGTATTTT. Using reference TRBV19 and TRBJ2-3 for the parts outside the CDR3, the full variable domain is DGGITQSPKYLFRKEGQNVTLSCEQNLNHDAMYWYRQDPGQGLRLIYYSQIVNDFQKGDIAEGYSVSREKKESFPLTVTSAQKNPTAFYLCASSQAGYTDTQYFGPGTRLTVL.

The table lists this clonotype with a few counts. CDR3 bases: TGTGCCAGCAGCCATAGAGGGGGAACCTCTGGAAACACCATATATTTT. Translating gives CASSHRGGTSGNTIYF. The V and J genes are TRBV14 and TRBJ1-3; D perhaps matches TRBD1 (6 bases). The germline CDR1 and CDR2 sequences are SGHDN and FVKESK. This CDR3 has 16 residues. V lost 3 bases and J lost 0, with 12 bases in between. Full variable domain (outside the CDR3, taken from reference TRBV14 and TRBJ1-3): EAGVTQFPSHSVIEKGQTVTLRCDPISGHDNLYWYRRVMGKEIKFLLHFVKESKQDESGMPNNRFLAERTGGTYSTLKVQPAELEDSGVYFCASSHRGGTSGNTIYFGEGSWLTVV.

The V gene is TRBV7-6, the J gene TRBJ2-7; D remains unclear. CDR1 is SGHVS and CDR2 is FNYEAQ in the germline V gene. This CDR3 has 12 residues. The V end was cut by 5 bases, the J end by 4 bases, with 9 bases between. The CDR3 region has the DNA TGTGCCAGCAGCCCTCTTACGTACGAGCAGTACTTC. This codes for CASSPLTYEQYF.

The gene calls are TRBV7-6 and TRBJ2-1; D is unclear. Germline-derived CDR1 and CDR2 are SGHVS and FNYEAQ. The length of the CDR3 is 14 residues. Deletions cut 5 bases from V and 6 bases from J, with 14 bases between. The CDR3 DNA sequence: TGTGCCAGCAGCATCGCGCCAGGACCCAATGAGCAGTTCTTC. Amino acid sequence: CASSIAPGPNEQFF.

The rearrangement links TRBV6-5 to TRBJ2-7; TRBD1 matches at 8 bases. V dropped 4 bases and J dropped 6; count of bases not matched to a gene: 11. CDR1 is MNHEY, CDR2 SVGAGI, per germline. This CDR3 is built from 15 residues. The DNA for the CDR3 is TGTGCCAGCAGTTCCCAGGACAGGGCTTTCGGCGAGCAGTACTTC. Amino acids: CASSSQDRAFGEQYF.

This chain links TRBV9 with TRBJ1-1; D gene uncertain. Germline V lookup: CDR1 SGDLS, CDR2 YYNGEE. Trimming left V 1 base short and J 0 bases short, with 4 bases between. The CDR3 contains 13 residues. Here the CDR3 reads CASSVFLNTEAFF. The DNA of the CDR3 is TGTGCCAGCAGCGTATTCCTGAACACTGAAGCTTTCTTT.

The rearrangement joins TRBV12-3 or TRBV12-4 to TRBJ2-7; D uncertain. This CDR3 has 15 amino acids. The V end lost 3 bases, the J end lost 4 bases, and 16 bases lay between the germline ends. The CDR3 region is CASSLHPGTVYEQYF. As DNA, the CDR3 is TGTGCCAGCAGTTTGCACCCCGGAACCGTGTACGAGCAGTACTTC.

The rearrangement links TRBV5-4 to TRBJ2-7, with D unclear. Germline loops: CDR1 SGHNT, CDR2 YYREEE (reference sequence). The CDR3 runs 12 residues. Trimming left V 4 bases short and J 3 bases short, with 8 bases between. CDR3 nucleotides: TGTGCCAGCAGCCAGAAGGACTACGAGCAGTACTTC. Translating gives CASSQKDYEQYF.

The chain is built from TRBV12-3 or TRBV12-4 and TRBJ2-3; 14 bases line up with TRBD2. With 6 bases clipped from V and 4 bases from J, the junction kept 6 bases outside the gene matches. This CDR3 is 16 amino acids long. As DNA, the CDR3 is TGTGCCAGCAGCCCCGGACTAGCGGGGGGCGCAGATACGCAGTATTTT. This gives the protein CASSPGLAGGADTQYF.

This clonotype turned up a few times. The chain is built from TRBV12-3 or TRBV12-4 and TRBJ2-1; D remains ambiguous. The V end lost 2 bases, the J end lost 6 bases, and 8 bases lay between the germline ends. The CDR3 contains 13 residues. CDR3 sequence: CASSLRPINEQFF. The DNA of the CDR3 is TGTGCCAGCAGTTTAAGGCCGATCAATGAGCAGTTCTTC.

The CDR3: CASSLGAYEQYF. CDR3 in DNA: TGTGCCAGCAGCTTGGGGGCATACGAGCAGTACTTC. V is TRBV5-6 and J is TRBJ2-7; D is unclear. This CDR3 region has 12 residues. The germline V gene has CDR1 SGHDT and CDR2 YYEEEE. V was shortened by 0 bases and J by 4 bases, with 5 bases between the two germline ends.